These 10 T cell receptor beta chains share one sample of origin, sequenced in a study of graft-versus-host responses after intestinal transplantation. The protocol was immunoSEQ multiplex PCR, while the TCRdb copy is restricted to in-frame clones and leaves out a portion. The repertoire holds some 110,000 clones, with about nine tenths as singletons. No antigens are known for them. The specimen comprised unstimulated CD4+ T cells sorted from spleen or lymph node cells, sampled before intestinal transplant. These receptors were collected from a human donor who received an intestinal transplant.

The chain is built from TRBV2 and TRBJ2-3; 7 bases are shared with TRBD2. The V gene end was trimmed by 4 bases and the J gene end by 2 bases; junction bases not matched to a gene: 15. CDR3 length: 18 residues. CDR1 is SNHLY, CDR2 FYNNEI, per germline. CDR3 protein: CASSVGGAARTTTDTQYF. The CDR3, as DNA: TGTGCCAGCAGTGTGGGAGGGGCAGCTCGGACTACCACAGATACGCAGTATTTT.

The CDR3 DNA is TGCGCCAGCAGCTGGGACTTCCCCACCGGGGAGCTGTTTTTT. Amino acids: CASSWDFPTGELFF. The chain couples TRBV5-1 to TRBJ2-2; possible D gene TRBD2, 6 bases. The CDR3 is 14 residues long. CDR1 is SGHRS and CDR2 is YFSETQ in the germline V gene. The V end lost 3 bases, the J end lost 4 bases, and 10 bases lay between the germline ends.

The V and J genes are TRBV30 and TRBJ2-7, with D tentatively TRBD1 (5 bases). From germline, CDR1 is GTSNPN and CDR2 SVGIG (reference sequence). The V end lost 0 bases, the J end lost 3 bases, and 18 bases lay between the germline ends. This CDR3 is 16 amino acids long. For the CDR3, the DNA is TGTGCCTGGAGTGTACTTCGTGCCAGGGCTAACTACGAGCAGTACTTC. It is translated as CAWSVLRARANYEQYF.

The chain uses TRBV5-1 and TRBJ1-1, with 7 bases that match TRBD1. V lost 6 bases to trimming and J lost 4 bases; unmatched junction nucleotides: 12. The CDR3 is made up of 15 amino acids. Germline lookup yields CDR1 SGHRS and CDR2 YFSETQ. CDR3 sequence reads: CASKTRQGGVTEAFF. The CDR3 DNA reads TGCGCCAGCAAAACTAGACAGGGCGGTGTCACTGAAGCTTTCTTT.

The sample holds a few counts of this clone. This chain uses TRBV19 with TRBJ2-7; TRBD1 matches 8 bases. V lost 3 bases, J lost 2 bases, and 6 bases stayed unmatched. Looked up from germline, CDR1 is LNHDA and CDR2 is SQIVND (reference sequence). The CDR3 has 15 residues. The DNA for the CDR3 is TGTGCCAGTAGTATTGTTGGACAGGGCGCCTACGAGCAGTACTTC. As protein: CASSIVGQGAYEQYF.

The chain carries TRBV28 and TRBJ2-3, with 10 bases matching TRBD1. Germline values: CDR1 MDHEN, CDR2 SYDVKM. With 7 bases clipped from V and 4 bases from J, the junction kept 14 bases outside the gene matches. CDR3 size: 17 residues. For the CDR3, the DNA is TGTGCCAGCATCCTAGGTTCGGGACAGGGGCTATCAGATACGCAGTATTTT. Protein product: CASILGSGQGLSDTQYF.

J is TRBJ2-4 and V is TRBV7-2; maybe TRBD2 (6 bases). The length of the CDR3 is 13 residues. The germline CDR1 and CDR2 sequences are SGHTA and FQGNSA. V was cut by 5 bases and J by 9 bases, with 14 bases left in between. CDR3 sequence (DNA): TGTGCCAGCAGCCCGGGGGACGTAGGCATTCAGTACTTC. It encodes CASSPGDVGIQYF.

The chain carries TRBV18 and TRBJ1-6, with a possible D match to TRBD1 (5 bases). The CDR3 runs to 15 residues. CDR1 is KGHSH and CDR2 is LQKENI in the germline V gene. With 1 base removed from V and 5 bases from J, the gap between germline ends came to 9 bases. The CDR3 loop is CASSPQGHDNSPLHF. The CDR3 DNA reads TGTGCCAGCTCACCACAAGGACATGATAATTCACCCCTCCACTTT.

V is TRBV5-4 and J is TRBJ1-2, with 7 nucleotides matching TRBD1. The CDR3 covers 14 residues. V gave up 0 bases and J gave up 4 bases; unmatched junction bases: 3. CDR1 is SGHNT, CDR2 YYREEE, per germline (reference sequence). The CDR3 coding sequence is TGTGCCAGCAGCTTGGCAGGGGGAGGCTATGGCTACACCTTC. Its protein product is CASSLAGGGYGYTF. Based on the CDR3 plus reference TRBV5-4 and TRBJ1-2, the full variable domain is ETGVTQSPTHLIKTRGQQVTLRCSSQSGHNTVSWYQQALGQGPQFIFQYYREEENGRGNFPPRFSGLQFPNYSSELNVNALELDDSALYLCASSLAGGGYGYTFGSGTRLTVV.

Concerning this clone itself: Other DNA sequences in this specimen translate into the identical CDR3. The genes are TRBV15 and TRBJ2-1, with 11 bases that match TRBD2. The junction had 0 bases not matched to a gene; V was cut back by 1 base and J by 7 bases. Germline-derived CDR1 and CDR2 are LNHNV and YYDKDF (reference sequence). The CDR3 is 14 residues long. Here the CDR3 DNA reads TGTGCCACCAGCAGAGGACTAGCGGGGAATGAGCAGTTCTTC. Protein product: CATSRGLAGNEQFF. The entire variable domain, with the rest obtained from reference TRBV15 and TRBJ2-1, is as follows: DAMVIQNPRYQVTQFGKPVTLSCSQTLNHNVMYWYQQKSSQAPKLLFHYYDKDFNNEADTPDNFQSRRPNTSFCFLDIRSPGLGDTAMYLCATSRGLAGNEQFFGPGTRLTVL.